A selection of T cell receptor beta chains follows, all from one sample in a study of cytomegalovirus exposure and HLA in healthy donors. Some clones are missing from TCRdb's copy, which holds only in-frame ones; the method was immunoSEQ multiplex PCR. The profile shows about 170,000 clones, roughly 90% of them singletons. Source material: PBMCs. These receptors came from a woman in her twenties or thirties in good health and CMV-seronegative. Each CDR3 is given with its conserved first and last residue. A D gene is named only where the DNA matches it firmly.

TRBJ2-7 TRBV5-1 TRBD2 CASSPGGQAYEQYF
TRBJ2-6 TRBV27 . CASSQQFSGANVLTF
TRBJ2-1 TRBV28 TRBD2 CASSSGLAGLYNEQFF
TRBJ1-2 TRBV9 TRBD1 CASSVGDSYGYTF
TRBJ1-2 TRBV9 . CASSAAGHFYGYTF
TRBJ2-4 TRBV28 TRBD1 CASSWTGGRGDIQYF
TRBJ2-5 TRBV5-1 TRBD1 CASSSGQGAGETQYF
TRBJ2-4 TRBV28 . CASAGQTRYGKNIQYF
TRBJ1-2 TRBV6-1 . CASSESQVDGYTF
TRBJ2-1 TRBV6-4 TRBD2 CASSDSWTSGLYNEQFF
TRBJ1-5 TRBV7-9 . CASSLGTGPQPQHF
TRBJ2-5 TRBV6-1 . CASSEHTRGTQYF
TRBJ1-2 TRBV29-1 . CSVGFDGYTF
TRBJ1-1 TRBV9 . CASSVGWAGDTEAFF
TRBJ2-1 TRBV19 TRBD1 CASRGQGVYNEQFF
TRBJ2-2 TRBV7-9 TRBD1 CASSPNQGAGWTGELFF